These T cell receptor beta chains were read from a single sample in a study of OX40 agonist ivuxolimab in advanced cancers. Profiled with immunoSEQ multiplex PCR; TCRdb holds only in-frame clones, not every one. The sample yields about 76,000 clones, roughly 85% seen once. The sample here was CD4+ or CD8+ T cells sorted from blood, taken in a trial of the OX40 agonist ivuxolimab. These TCRs come from an adult with an advanced solid tumor such as melanoma, head and neck, liver or kidney cancer. CDR3s include the opening cysteine and the closing phenylalanine or tryptophan. Each record gives: V gene, J gene, clone size, D gene, CDR3 length, CDR3 DNA, CDR3 protein. D genes are given only for firm matches. The size field is filled for only some rows; it gives once, few, many or a size class.

v_gene: TRBV10-3
j_gene: TRBJ2-5
abundance: -
d_gene: -
len: 13
CDR3nt: TGTGCCATCAATCAGGGGGGACAAGAGACCCAGTACTTC
CDR3aa: CAINQGGQETQYF

v_gene: TRBV2
j_gene: TRBJ2-2
abundance: -
d_gene: -
len: 15
CDR3nt: TGTGCCAGCAGCCGCTTAATGGGGGAAACCGGGGAGCTGTTTTTT
CDR3aa: CASSRLMGETGELFF

v_gene: TRBV2
j_gene: TRBJ2-7
abundance: -
d_gene: TRBD2
len: 16
CDR3nt: TGTGCCAGCAGTCCCGGTGCCGGGAGGAGCTCCTACGAGCAGTACTTC
CDR3aa: CASSPGAGRSSYEQYF

v_gene: TRBV5-1
j_gene: TRBJ2-3
abundance: -
d_gene: -
len: 14
CDR3nt: TGCGCCAGCAGCTTCTTGGACAGCACAGATACGCAGTATTTT
CDR3aa: CASSFLDSTDTQYF

v_gene: TRBV5-1
j_gene: TRBJ2-5
abundance: -
d_gene: -
len: 14
CDR3nt: TGCGCCAGCAGCTGGGGGGCTAGCCAAGAGACCCAGTACTTC
CDR3aa: CASSWGASQETQYF

v_gene: TRBV7-6
j_gene: TRBJ1-6
abundance: few
d_gene: -
len: 13
CDR3nt: TGTGCCAGCAGCGCTACAGGGACTTCACCCCTCCACTTT
CDR3aa: CASSATGTSPLHF

v_gene: TRBV29-1
j_gene: TRBJ1-3
abundance: -
d_gene: -
len: 13
CDR3nt: TGCAGCGTGGGACCGGAGGGCGGAAACACCATATATTTT
CDR3aa: CSVGPEGGNTIYF

v_gene: TRBV29-1
j_gene: TRBJ2-1
abundance: -
d_gene: -
len: 12
CDR3nt: TGCAGCGAGATACAAGTGGGCAATGAGCAGTTCTTC
CDR3aa: CSEIQVGNEQFF

v_gene: TRBV7-3
j_gene: TRBJ2-3
abundance: -
d_gene: -
len: 16
CDR3nt: TGTGCCAGCAGCTTAAAGGGGGGCCCTAGCACAGATACGCAGTATTTT
CDR3aa: CASSLKGGPSTDTQYF

v_gene: TRBV7-3
j_gene: TRBJ2-3
abundance: -
d_gene: TRBD2
len: 13
CDR3nt: TGTGCCAGCAGCATAGCGGGGGAAAATACGCAGTATTTT
CDR3aa: CASSIAGENTQYF

v_gene: TRBV6-1
j_gene: TRBJ2-7
abundance: -
d_gene: -
len: 12
CDR3nt: TGTGCCAGCAGTGAAGTGGGAGTGACGCAGTACTTC
CDR3aa: CASSEVGVTQYF

v_gene: TRBV5-4
j_gene: TRBJ2-5
abundance: -
d_gene: -
len: 12
CDR3nt: TGTGCCAGTGGGGCGTTCCAAGAGACCCAGTACTTC
CDR3aa: CASGAFQETQYF

v_gene: TRBV27
j_gene: TRBJ1-5
abundance: once
d_gene: TRBD1
len: 13
CDR3nt: TGTGCCAGCAGTCAACAGGGGTGGCAGCCCCAGCATTTT
CDR3aa: CASSQQGWQPQHF

v_gene: TRBV7-2
j_gene: TRBJ2-1
abundance: -
d_gene: TRBD2
len: 16
CDR3nt: TGTGCCAGCAGCCCTGGGACTAGCGGGGTTCTCTTCTCGGAGTTCTTC
CDR3aa: CASSPGTSGVLFSEFF

v_gene: TRBV6-1
j_gene: TRBJ1-1
abundance: -
d_gene: -
len: 15
CDR3nt: TGTGCCAGCAGTGAATCGACAGAGATGAACACTGAAGCTTTCTTT
CDR3aa: CASSESTEMNTEAFF

v_gene: TRBV2
j_gene: TRBJ2-1
abundance: -
d_gene: -
len: 13
CDR3nt: TGTGCCAGCAGTGATGTAGGGGCTAGTGAGCAGTTCTTC
CDR3aa: CASSDVGASEQFF

v_gene: TRBV5-8
j_gene: TRBJ1-5
abundance: -
d_gene: TRBD1
len: 16
CDR3nt: TGTGCCAGCAGCTGGTCTGGACAGGGGGGCAATCAGCCCCAGCATTTT
CDR3aa: CASSWSGQGGNQPQHF

v_gene: TRBV4-3
j_gene: TRBJ2-1
abundance: -
d_gene: TRBD2
len: 16
CDR3nt: TGCGCCAGCAGCCCCCGGACTAGCGGGGGCTACAATGAGCAGTTCTTC
CDR3aa: CASSPRTSGGYNEQFF

v_gene: TRBV6-1
j_gene: TRBJ2-3
abundance: once
d_gene: -
len: 12
CDR3nt: TGTGCCAGCAGCCAGACGGCAGATACGCAGTATTTT
CDR3aa: CASSQTADTQYF

v_gene: TRBV4-3
j_gene: TRBJ1-1
abundance: -
d_gene: -
len: 12
CDR3nt: TGCGCCAGCAGCCGGCACGGGACTGAAGCTTTCTTT
CDR3aa: CASSRHGTEAFF

v_gene: TRBV11-1
j_gene: TRBJ2-5
abundance: -
d_gene: -
len: 15
CDR3nt: TGTGCCAGCAGCTCCGGGACTTCCCTCGTTGAGACCCAGTACTTC
CDR3aa: CASSSGTSLVETQYF

v_gene: TRBV7-8
j_gene: TRBJ1-2
abundance: few
d_gene: -
len: 15
CDR3nt: TGTGCCAGCAGCTTAGAAGGAGTCAGGGGAGATGGCTACACCTTC
CDR3aa: CASSLEGVRGDGYTF

v_gene: TRBV7-9
j_gene: TRBJ2-3
abundance: -
d_gene: TRBD1
len: 15
CDR3nt: TGTGCCAGCAGCTCAAGGGGGCCCGAAGGGGATACGCAGTATTTT
CDR3aa: CASSSRGPEGDTQYF

v_gene: TRBV10-2
j_gene: TRBJ2-7
abundance: -
d_gene: -
len: 14
CDR3nt: TGCGCCAGCAGTGAGTCCTGGGGAGGCTACGAGCAGTACTTC
CDR3aa: CASSESWGGYEQYF

v_gene: TRBV13
j_gene: TRBJ2-4
abundance: -
d_gene: -
len: 13
CDR3nt: TGTGCCAGCAGCTTCGGGGGCCGGAACATTCAGTACTTC
CDR3aa: CASSFGGRNIQYF

v_gene: TRBV11-2
j_gene: TRBJ2-3
abundance: -
d_gene: TRBD1
len: 16
CDR3nt: TGTGCCAGCAGCTTAGAAGGCAGGGGGTTCGCAGATACGCAGTATTTT
CDR3aa: CASSLEGRGFADTQYF

v_gene: TRBV5-1
j_gene: TRBJ2-5
abundance: -
d_gene: TRBD1
len: 14
CDR3nt: TGCGCCAGCAGTTTGGACAGGGTCGGGGAGACCCAGTACTTC
CDR3aa: CASSLDRVGETQYF

v_gene: TRBV19
j_gene: TRBJ2-3
abundance: -
d_gene: TRBD2
len: 15
CDR3nt: TGTGCCAGTAGATCGGTCGGGGGGGGTACAGATACGCAGTATTTT
CDR3aa: CASRSVGGGTDTQYF

v_gene: TRBV18
j_gene: TRBJ2-4
abundance: -
d_gene: TRBD1
len: 16
CDR3nt: TGTGCCAGCTCACCCGGGACAGGATTCCTCGGGGACATTCAGTACTTC
CDR3aa: CASSPGTGFLGDIQYF

v_gene: TRBV18
j_gene: TRBJ2-7
abundance: -
d_gene: TRBD1
len: 15
CDR3nt: TGTGCCAGCTCACCAGCGACAGGGAGCTCCTACGAGCAGTACTTC
CDR3aa: CASSPATGSSYEQYF

v_gene: TRBV19
j_gene: TRBJ2-3
abundance: once
d_gene: TRBD2
len: 15
CDR3nt: TGTGCCAGTAGTACGGGGGGGCATTGGTCAGATACGCAGTATTTT
CDR3aa: CASSTGGHWSDTQYF

v_gene: TRBV5-1
j_gene: TRBJ2-7
abundance: -
d_gene: TRBD1
len: 17
CDR3nt: TGCGCCAGCAGCTTGGTGCCCCCAGGGACAGGGACCCACGAGCAGTACTTC
CDR3aa: CASSLVPPGTGTHEQYF

v_gene: TRBV27
j_gene: TRBJ2-3
abundance: -
d_gene: -
len: 13
CDR3nt: TGTGCCAGCAGGGGGGCCTCCACAGATACGCAGTATTTT
CDR3aa: CASRGASTDTQYF

v_gene: TRBV30
j_gene: TRBJ2-5
abundance: -
d_gene: -
len: 13
CDR3nt: TGTGCCTGGGAAAGAGGACAGCGAGAGACCCAGTACTTC
CDR3aa: CAWERGQRETQYF

v_gene: TRBV7-8
j_gene: TRBJ1-5
abundance: few
d_gene: -
len: 16
CDR3nt: TGTGCCAGCAGCTTAGCGCTGTCGGGGGAAAATCAGCCCCAGCATTTT
CDR3aa: CASSLALSGENQPQHF

v_gene: TRBV4-3
j_gene: TRBJ1-6
abundance: once
d_gene: -
len: 15
CDR3nt: TGCGCCAGCAGCCAAGAAAGGGCGGGTAATTCACCCCTCCACTTT
CDR3aa: CASSQERAGNSPLHF

v_gene: TRBV6-6
j_gene: TRBJ1-2
abundance: -
d_gene: -
len: 13
CDR3nt: TGTGCCAGCAGCCCGACAGATAACTATGGCTACACCTTC
CDR3aa: CASSPTDNYGYTF

v_gene: TRBV5-1
j_gene: TRBJ1-3
abundance: -
d_gene: -
len: 17
CDR3nt: TGCGCCAGCAGCTTAACAGGGCCGGGAGGCTCTGGAAACACCATATATTTT
CDR3aa: CASSLTGPGGSGNTIYF

v_gene: TRBV4-2
j_gene: TRBJ2-7
abundance: -
d_gene: TRBD1
len: 15
CDR3nt: TGTGCCAGCAGCCTCCCTCCGGGACAGGGCCACGAGCAGTACTTC
CDR3aa: CASSLPPGQGHEQYF

v_gene: TRBV2
j_gene: TRBJ2-7
abundance: -
d_gene: -
len: 14
CDR3nt: TGTGCCAGCAGTAGCGGACTTGAGTCCTACGAGCAGTACTTC
CDR3aa: CASSSGLESYEQYF

v_gene: TRBV29-1
j_gene: TRBJ2-1
abundance: -
d_gene: -
len: 12
CDR3nt: TGCAGCGTCCCTGCGAAGCGTGGTGAGCAGTTCTTC
CDR3aa: CSVPAKRGEQFF